What follows is one TCR beta chain and its context. Its specificity is not known. This record comes from a study of PD-1 blockade in classical Hodgkin lymphoma. Study-level findings and limits: Some patients began nivolumab under 1 year after ASCT. These patients were excluded from later analyses. No one has yet defined what causes the repertoire differences, which may be disease activity or prior therapy.

TCRdb's table, derived via immunoSEQ multiplex PCR, lists solely in-frame clones and lacks some. The sample includes some 20,000 clones, about three quarters seen only once; the top ten take over 15%. Every patient was affected by relapse after autologous stem cell transplantation, while exposure to brentuximab vedotin was not uniform. This CDR3 contains 13 residues. Germline lookup yields CDR1 MNHEY and CDR2 SVGAGI. Trimming removed 4 bases at V and 11 bases at J, with 18 bases between. The sample here was peripheral blood mononuclear cells (PBMCs), taken at baseline. The V call is TRBV6-5, the J call TRBJ2-7, with D perhaps matching TRBD1 (5 bases). The sequence was obtained from a human donor with classical Hodgkin lymphoma. The CDR3 nucleotides are TGTGCCAGCAGTTCCCTAGTCGCCAGGGCCGAGTACTTC. It yields the protein CASSSLVARAEYF.